The rows below give T cell receptor beta chains drawn from one sample of a study of a mutant IDH1 vaccine in newly diagnosed glioma. Produced via immunoSEQ multiplex PCR; TCRdb's table is partial and in-frame only. The table shows about 54,000 clones, with 87% occurring only once. No antigen has been identified for these receptors. Here the sequenced sample was PBMCs, taken from a glioma patient whose treatment included an IDH1 peptide vaccine. Receptors originate from a man aged 35 to 55 with glioma. CDR3s include the opening cysteine and the closing phenylalanine or tryptophan. A D gene is named only where the DNA matches it firmly. Only some rows state a clone size, as once, few, many or a class for expanded clones.

DNA | CDR3 | V | D | size | J
TGTGCCAGCAGAACTCAAGGGGTCAGGGCGGCTTTCTTT | CASRTQGVRAAFF | TRBV27 | NA | once | TRBJ1-1
TGTGCCAGCAGTTTACGGCTCAACAATGAGCAGTTCTTC | CASSLRLNNEQFF | TRBV27 | NA | NA | TRBJ2-1
TGTGCCAGCAGCGTCTCAGACTCTGGGGCCAACGTCCTGACTTTC | CASSVSDSGANVLTF | TRBV9 | NA | NA | TRBJ2-6
TGTGCCAGCCGCCCAGGGACAGGGGAATATACTGAAGCTTTCTTT | CASRPGTGEYTEAFF | TRBV28 | TRBD1 | NA | TRBJ1-1
TGCGCCAGCAGCCTCAAGTTCGAGGACGGCTACACCTTC | CASSLKFEDGYTF | TRBV4-3 | NA | NA | TRBJ1-2
TGTGCCAGCAACCCCCCTGGGGCCAACGTCCTGACTTTC | CASNPPGANVLTF | TRBV6-1 | NA | NA | TRBJ2-6
TGTGCCAGCAGCTCGGGATATGGGGGCGCTGAAGCTTTCTTT | CASSSGYGGAEAFF | TRBV7-9 | NA | NA | TRBJ1-1
TGTGCCAGCACCGACGGGCTTAATGAAAAACTGTTTTTT | CASTDGLNEKLFF | TRBV2 | NA | NA | TRBJ1-4
TGTGCCAGCAGCCAAGGGTTAACTGGCCACTATGGCTACACCTTC | CASSQGLTGHYGYTF | TRBV4-2 | NA | NA | TRBJ1-2
TGCAGCGTACGGGGACAGCTGAACACTGAAGCTTTCTTT | CSVRGQLNTEAFF | TRBV29-1 | TRBD1 | medium-sized | TRBJ1-1
TGTGCCAGCAGCTCCTCAGGTCGGGGTCCAGCGATCTCCTACAATGAGCAGTTCTTC | CASSSSGRGPAISYNEQFF | TRBV7-6 | NA | few | TRBJ2-1
TGTGCCAGCAGCTTAGCGTCAACAGGGGGCTCCTACGAGCAGTACTTC | CASSLASTGGSYEQYF | TRBV7-2 | TRBD1 | NA | TRBJ2-7
TGTGCCAGCAGCGTATCCGGGTTCAATCAGCCCCAGCATTTT | CASSVSGFNQPQHF | TRBV9 | NA | NA | TRBJ1-5
TGTGCCAGTGACGACAGTCATCAGCCCCAGCATTTT | CASDDSHQPQHF | TRBV2 | NA | few | TRBJ1-5